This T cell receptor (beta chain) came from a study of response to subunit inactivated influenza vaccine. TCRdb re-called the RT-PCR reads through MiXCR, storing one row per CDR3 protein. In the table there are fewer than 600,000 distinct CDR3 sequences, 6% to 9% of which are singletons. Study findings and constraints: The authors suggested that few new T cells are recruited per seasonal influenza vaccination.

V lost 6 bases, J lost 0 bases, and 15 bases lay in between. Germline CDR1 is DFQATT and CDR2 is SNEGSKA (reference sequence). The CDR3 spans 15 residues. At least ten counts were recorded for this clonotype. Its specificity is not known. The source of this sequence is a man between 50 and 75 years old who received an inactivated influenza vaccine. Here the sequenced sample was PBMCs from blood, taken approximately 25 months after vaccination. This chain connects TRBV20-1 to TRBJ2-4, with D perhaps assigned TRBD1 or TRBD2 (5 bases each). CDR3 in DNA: TGCAGTGCCCCAACCGGGGCTTTAGCCAAAAACATTCAGTACTTC. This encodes CSAPTGALAKNIQYF.